This T cell receptor (beta chain) was retrieved from a study of CD8 T cells in Susac syndrome. Study-level results: A relatively small number of individuals underwent TCR sequencing and HLA analysis.

This clonotype is a singleton in its sample. The antigen remains unidentified. TCR beta sequencing was performed on blood CD8+ and CD4+ T cells. Negative magnetic isolation gave CD8+ and CD4+ cells; FACS enriched CD8+ TEMRA. The CDR3 is made up of 13 amino acids. Germline CDR1 is GTSNPN and CDR2 is SVGIG (reference sequence). V dropped 2 bases and J dropped 10; count of bases not matched to a gene: 8. Random hexamers were used to reverse transcribe the RNA input (about 0.5 to 1 ug). Amplification of the TCR beta CDR3 was carried out by immunoSEQ multiplex PCR, which spanned a total of 54 Vbeta and 13 Jbeta segments. Via MiXCR, TCRdb re-called the immunoSEQ multiplex PCR reads, giving one row per CDR3 protein. The sample includes approximately 200,000 distinct CDR3 sequences, around 96% of them seen just once.

What was sequenced was CD4+ T cells from PBMCs. The gene calls are TRBV30 and TRBJ1-1; 9 positions agree with TRBD1. The sequence came from a human donor with multiple sclerosis. The CDR3 region has the DNA TGTGCCTGGAGTACCGGGACAGGGAGGTCAGCTTTCTTT. This encodes CAWSTGTGRSAFF.